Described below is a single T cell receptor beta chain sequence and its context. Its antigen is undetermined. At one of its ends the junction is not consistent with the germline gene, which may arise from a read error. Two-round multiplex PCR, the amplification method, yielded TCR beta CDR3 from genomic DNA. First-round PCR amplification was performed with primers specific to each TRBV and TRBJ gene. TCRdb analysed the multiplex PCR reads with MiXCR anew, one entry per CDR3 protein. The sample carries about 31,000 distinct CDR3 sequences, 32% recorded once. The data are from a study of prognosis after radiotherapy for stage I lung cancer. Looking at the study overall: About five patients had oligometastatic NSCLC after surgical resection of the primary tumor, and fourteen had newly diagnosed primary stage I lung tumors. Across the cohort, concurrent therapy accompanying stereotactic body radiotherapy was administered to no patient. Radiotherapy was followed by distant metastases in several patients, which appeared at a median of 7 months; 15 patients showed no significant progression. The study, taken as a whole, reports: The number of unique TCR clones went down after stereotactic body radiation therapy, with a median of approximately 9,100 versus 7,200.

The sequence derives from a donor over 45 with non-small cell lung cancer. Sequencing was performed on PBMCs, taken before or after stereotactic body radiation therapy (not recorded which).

The CDR3 loop is CAGSLVGRRDQPQHF. Here the CDR3 DNA reads TGTGCCGGCAGCCTCGTTGGAAGGCGCGATCAGCCCCAGCATTTT. J is TRBJ1-5 and V is TRBV28; D not certain. The CDR3 runs to 15 residues. CDR1 and CDR2 from the germline V gene are MDHEN and SYDVKM.